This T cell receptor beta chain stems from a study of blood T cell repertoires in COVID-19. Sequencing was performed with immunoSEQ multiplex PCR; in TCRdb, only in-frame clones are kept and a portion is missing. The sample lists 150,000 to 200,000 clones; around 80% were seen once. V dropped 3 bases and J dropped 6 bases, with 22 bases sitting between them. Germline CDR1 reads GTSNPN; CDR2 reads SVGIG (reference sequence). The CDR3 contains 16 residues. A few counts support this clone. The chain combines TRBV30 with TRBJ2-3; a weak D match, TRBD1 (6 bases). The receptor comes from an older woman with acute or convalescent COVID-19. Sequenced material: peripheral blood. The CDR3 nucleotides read TGTGCCTGGAGGGGGGCTTCAGGGACAATCCCCGATACGCAGTATTTT. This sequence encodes CAWRGASGTIPDTQYF.